The 5 T cell receptor beta chains below all came from one sample that was sequenced in a study of T cell responses to AZD1222 COVID-19 vaccine. Profiling relied on immunoSEQ multiplex PCR, and the TCRdb table lists in-frame clones only, not all of them. This sample has 100,000 to 150,000 clones; about 86% occur once, and the top ten carry more than 10%. The sample here was peripheral blood, taken on day 0 of AZD1222 vaccination. The receptors here all came from an adult in good health.

The chain couples TRBV6-5 to TRBJ1-4; D gene ambiguous. Germline CDR1 reads MNHEY; CDR2 reads SVGAGI. The V end lost 5 bases, the J end lost 0 bases, and 7 bases lay between the germline ends. This CDR3 region has 14 residues. In nucleotides, the CDR3 is TGTGCCAGCAGTAGGACGGCAACTAATGAAAAACTGTTTTTT. This encodes CASSRTATNEKLFF.

The sample holds one count of this clone. The genes are TRBV9 and TRBJ2-5; D call uncertain. CDR3 length equals 13 residues. With 4 bases removed from V and 1 base from J, the gap between germline ends came to 8 bases. Germline CDR1 reads SGDLS; CDR2 reads YYNGEE. The CDR3 loop is CASSIGTQETQYF. For the CDR3, the DNA is TGTGCCAGCAGCATCGGTACCCAAGAGACCCAGTACTTC. The full variable domain, with the rest looked up from reference TRBV9 and TRBJ2-5, is DSGVTQTPKHLITATGQRVTLRCSPRSGDLSVYWYQQSLDQGLQFLIQYYNGEERAKGNILERFSAQQFPDLHSELNLSSLELGDSALYFCASSIGTQETQYFGPGTRLLVL.

This chain joins TRBV15 and TRBJ2-3; 7 bases fit TRBD1. In germline, CDR1 is LNHNV, CDR2 YYDKDF (reference sequence). Trimming at V came to 1 base and at J to 2 bases, leaving 3 bases not matched to a gene. This CDR3 has 15 amino acids. The CDR3 loop reads CATSRGQGNTDTQYF. In nucleotides, the CDR3 is TGTGCCACCAGCAGAGGACAGGGAAACACAGATACGCAGTATTTT.

This clone has just a few counts. This same CDR3 is encoded by further DNA sequences in the sample. The chain is built from TRBV2 and TRBJ2-5; D is ambiguous. V shed 4 bases and J shed 1 base, with 7 bases lying between them. The CDR3 consists of 13 residues. Per germline, CDR1 SNHLY and CDR2 FYNNEI. CDR3 DNA sequence: TGTGCCAGCAGTGTTCACAGCCAAGAGACCCAGTACTTC. Encoded protein: CASSVHSQETQYF.

The V call is TRBV28, the J call TRBJ1-1; no definite D call. V was trimmed by 2 bases and J by 0 bases, leaving 10 bases between them. Germline-derived CDR1 and CDR2 are MDHEN and SYDVKM. The CDR3 runs 15 residues. The CDR3 DNA reads TGTGCCAGCAGTTTAAATACAGTTGTGAACACTGAAGCTTTCTTT. Its translation: CASSLNTVVNTEAFF.